This passage covers 26 T cell receptor beta chains from one sample sequenced in a study of cytomegalovirus exposure and HLA in healthy donors. The PCR contained 60 Vbeta and 13 Jbeta primers. Repertoires were generated with immunoSEQ multiplex PCR, while TCRdb's copy carries only in-frame clones and drops some. The repertoire holds 90,000 to 150,000 clones, with about 72% as singletons. Sequenced material: PBMCs. These receptors were collected from a man in his fifties in good health and CMV-seropositive.

The chain combines TRBV5-4 with TRBJ2-7; no clear D. The V end was cut by 0 bases, the J end by 5 bases, with 9 bases between. The CDR3 extends over 13 amino acids. Germline V lookup: CDR1 SGHNT, CDR2 YYREEE (reference sequence). CDR3 region: CASSLVVKNEQYF. The CDR3 nucleotides are TGTGCCAGCAGCTTGGTAGTCAAGAACGAGCAGTACTTC.

The chain uses TRBV27 and TRBJ2-1, with 7 nucleotides matching TRBD1. V shed 5 bases, J shed 2 bases, and the junction held 3 bases outside the gene matches. CDR3 length: 14 amino acids. CDR1 and CDR2 from the germline V gene are MNHEY and SMNVEV (reference sequence). CDR3 nucleotides: TGTGCCAGCAGTGACAGGGAACCCTACAATGAGCAGTTCTTC. Its translation: CASSDREPYNEQFF.

This clone turned up a few times. The rearrangement uses TRBV29-1 and TRBJ2-7, with TRBD2 matching over 10 bases. V was pared by 7 bases and J by 2 bases, with 8 bases of the junction left unmatched. Germline V gives CDR1 SQVTM, CDR2 ANQGSEA. CDR3 length: 14 residues. The CDR3 nucleotides are TGCAGCGCTACCCTAGCGGGAGCAACCTACGAGCAGTACTTC. It codes for CSATLAGATYEQYF.

Only a few counts were recorded for this clone. The chain is built from TRBV10-1 and TRBJ1-3, with no clear D. Looked up from germline, CDR1 is WNHNN and CDR2 is SYGVQD (reference sequence). V lost 6 bases, J lost 8 bases, and 14 bases lay in between. This CDR3 is 13 amino acids long. CDR3 residues: CASRPNYGDTIYF. The DNA of the CDR3 is TGCGCCAGCAGACCCAACTACGGGGACACCATATATTTT.

J is TRBJ2-3 and V is TRBV29-1; tentative D call: TRBD1 (6 bases). In germline, CDR1 is SQVTM, CDR2 ANQGSEA. This CDR3 is 12 amino acids long. Trimming removed 2 bases at V and 5 bases at J, with 8 bases between. Here the CDR3 DNA reads TGCAGCGTTGAATCGACAGGAGATACGCAGTATTTT. Translated, it gives CSVESTGDTQYF.

The chain employs TRBV7-8 and TRBJ2-5, with TRBD2 matching over 9 bases. The CDR3 totals 16 residues. CDR1 is SGHVS and CDR2 is FQNEAQ in the germline V gene. V was clipped by 3 bases and J by 1 base; unmatched bases: 6. DNA of the CDR3: TGTGCCAGCAGCTTTCGGCTAGCGGGGTTCCAAGAGACCCAGTACTTC. Translation gives CASSFRLAGFQETQYF.

The chain combines TRBV29-1 with TRBJ2-1; the D gene is possibly TRBD2 (6 bases). Between the trimmed V and J ends, which lost 6 bases and 2 bases, there was a span of 17 bases. In germline, CDR1 is SQVTM, CDR2 ANQGSEA. This CDR3 has 15 amino acids. CDR3: CSVGGGRTTYNEQFF. The DNA for the CDR3 is TGCAGCGTGGGAGGTGGGCGGACCACCTACAATGAGCAGTTCTTC.

The genes are TRBV2 and TRBJ2-7; 9 bases agree with TRBD1. V shed 6 bases, J shed 4 bases, and the junction held 4 bases outside the gene matches. Germline V gene sequence: CDR1 SNHLY, CDR2 FYNNEI. The CDR3 is made up of 13 amino acids. The CDR3 sequence: CASRLTGGYEQYF. CDR3 sequence (DNA): TGTGCCAGCAGACTGACAGGGGGGTACGAGCAGTACTTC. Based on the CDR3 plus reference TRBV2 and TRBJ2-7, the full variable domain is EPEVTQTPSHQVTQMGQEVILRCVPISNHLYFYWYRQILGQKVEFLVSFYNNEISEKSEIFDDQFSVERPDGSNFTLKIRSTKLEDSAMYFCASRLTGGYEQYFGPGTRLTVT.

The chain carries TRBV6-1 and TRBJ1-2; tentatively, D is TRBD1 (6 bases). V lost 4 bases to trimming and J lost 2 bases, with 14 bases between them. The CDR3 covers 15 residues. Germline CDR1 and CDR2: MNHNS and SASEGT. For the CDR3, the DNA is TGTGCCAGCAGTGTGTTAGACAGGTACAACTATGGCTACACCTTC. Translating gives CASSVLDRYNYGYTF.

The chain joins TRBV4-1 to TRBJ2-5; 8 positions agree with TRBD2. The J segment lost 4 bases and the V segment lost 4 bases, leaving 5 bases of the junction unmatched. The V gene's germline CDR1 is MGHRA and CDR2 YSYEKL. This CDR3 spans 14 amino acids. The CDR3 DNA reads as TGCGCCAGCAGCCCTACGGGGGGGCCAGAGACCCAGTACTTC. It translates to CASSPTGGPETQYF.

The chain couples TRBV6-1 to TRBJ2-2; 9 positions agree with TRBD2. The CDR3 covers 14 residues. The trim removed 7 bases at V and 5 bases at J, leaving 5 bases unmatched. Germline assignment: CDR1 MNHNS and CDR2 SASEGT. CDR3 region: CASIAGVRTGELFF. In DNA, the CDR3 is TGTGCCAGCATAGCGGGAGTGAGGACCGGGGAGCTGTTTTTT.

This chain joins TRBV4-1 and TRBJ2-5; 8 bases line up with TRBD1. The J call is uncertain, as TRBJ2-7 better fits the DNA end. Germline CDR1 is MGHRA and CDR2 is YSYEKL. CDR3 length: 15 residues. This CDR3 reads CASSQAGGSPYEQYF. CDR3 coding DNA: TGCGCCAGCAGCCAAGCAGGGGGCTCCCCCTACGAGCAGTACTTC.

The chain joins TRBV9 to TRBJ2-7; a possible D gene is TRBD1 (6 bases). Trimming took 3 bases from V and 0 from J, leaving 13 bases between them. Germline CDR1 is SGDLS and CDR2 is YYNGEE. CDR3 length: 15 amino acids. For the CDR3, the DNA is TGTGCCAGCAGCGCCGTCCCAGGGGTCTCCTACGAGCAGTACTTC. Translating gives CASSAVPGVSYEQYF.

This chain links TRBV7-2 with TRBJ1-1; 8 bases match TRBD1. Germline-derived CDR1 and CDR2 are SGHTA and FQGNSA. After removal of 3 bases from V and 4 bases from J, the junction contained 7 bases not matched to a gene. The CDR3 loop spans 15 amino acids. The CDR3 loop is CASSFATGVGTEAFF. The CDR3 DNA reads TGTGCCAGCAGCTTTGCGACAGGGGTGGGCACTGAAGCTTTCTTT.

In DNA, the CDR3 is TGCGCCAGCAGCCAAGATCCTGGGAGGACGTCCCAGTATGGCTACACCTTC. Translated: CASSQDPGRTSQYGYTF. The chain combines TRBV4-1 with TRBJ1-2; D remains unclear. Trimming removed 0 bases from V and 5 bases from J, with 19 bases in between. Germline lookup yields CDR1 MGHRA and CDR2 YSYEKL. This CDR3 is built from 17 residues.

V gene TRBV5-1 combines with J gene TRBJ1-2; TRBD1 matches 8 bases. V lost 4 bases to trimming and J lost 4 bases; unmatched junction nucleotides: 12. CDR1 is SGHRS, CDR2 YFSETQ, per germline. This CDR3 region has 16 residues. CDR3: CASSVLPGQEVYGYTF. The CDR3 bases are TGCGCCAGCAGCGTATTACCGGGACAGGAAGTCTATGGCTACACCTTC.

The chain has TRBV27 and TRBJ2-3; D uncertain. V lost 5 bases and J 2 bases, leaving 14 bases between the germline ends. Germline V lookup: CDR1 MNHEY, CDR2 SMNVEV (reference sequence). There are 15 residues in the CDR3. Written as DNA, the CDR3 is TGTGCCAGCAGTCCATACATTAAACCCACAGATACGCAGTATTTT. It codes for CASSPYIKPTDTQYF.

The chain links TRBV7-9 to TRBJ1-2; TRBD1 might be the D (6 bases). Trimming left V 4 bases short and J 4 bases short, with 19 bases between. Per the germline V gene, CDR1 is SEHNR and CDR2 is FQNEAQ (reference sequence). This CDR3 comprises 16 residues. The CDR3 loop is CASSSQTGSYFYGYTF. DNA for the CDR3: TGTGCCAGCAGCTCCCAGACAGGTTCCTACTTCTATGGCTACACCTTC.

The genes are TRBV6-6 and TRBJ2-7, with TRBD2 as a possible D gene (6 bases). Germline V CDR1 and CDR2: MNHNY, SVGAGI (reference sequence). Between the trimmed V and J ends, which lost 2 bases and 1 base, there was a span of 12 bases. The CDR3 is made up of 15 amino acids. CDR3 loop: CASSYAGRASYEQYF. In DNA form, the CDR3 reads TGTGCCAGCAGTTACGCGGGACGGGCTTCCTACGAGCAGTACTTC.

The chain carries TRBV9 and TRBJ2-3; 8 nucleotides align to TRBD1. Trimming removed 4 bases from V and 1 base from J; junction bases left unmatched: 2. Germline V gene sequence: CDR1 SGDLS, CDR2 YYNGEE. CDR3 length: 14 amino acids. This CDR3 is CASSQDRGTDTQYF. The CDR3 DNA follows: TGTGCCAGCAGCCAGGACAGGGGCACAGATACGCAGTATTTT. Together with reference TRBV9 and TRBJ2-3, the CDR3 gives the full variable domain: DSGVTQTPKHLITATGQRVTLRCSPRSGDLSVYWYQQSLDQGLQFLIQYYNGEERAKGNILERFSAQQFPDLHSELNLSSLELGDSALYFCASSQDRGTDTQYFGPGTRLTVL.

This chain connects TRBV15 to TRBJ2-1; 7 bases are a match to TRBD1. In germline, CDR1 is LNHNV, CDR2 YYDKDF (reference sequence). V lost 4 bases and J lost 5; bases outside the gene matches: 8. CDR3 length: 15 residues. The CDR3, as DNA: TGTGCCACCAGCACCCGACAGGGAAACAACAATGAGCAGTTCTTC. This codes for CATSTRQGNNNEQFF.

The V and J genes are TRBV15 and TRBJ2-5, with 10 nucleotides matching TRBD1. The V and J ends lost 5 bases and 5 bases, in that order; junction bases with no gene match: 5. Germline V gene lookup returns CDR1 LNHNV and CDR2 YYDKDF (reference sequence). The CDR3 contains 14 residues. This CDR3 reads CATSGKGQGETQYF. The CDR3 nucleotides are TGTGCCACCAGCGGGAAGGGACAGGGGGAGACCCAGTACTTC.

This chain joins TRBV9 and TRBJ2-3; TRBD2 matches at 9 bases. Germline lookup yields CDR1 SGDLS and CDR2 YYNGEE. J lost 0 bases, V lost 0 bases, and 8 bases had no gene match. The CDR3 has 18 residues. In nucleotides, the CDR3 is TGTGCCAGCAGCGTAGCGGCGTCTAGCGGGATTAGCACAGATACGCAGTATTTT. Translating it yields CASSVAASSGISTDTQYF.

As for this clone: The same CDR3 is also encoded by other DNA sequences in this sample. The rearrangement uses TRBV5-1 and TRBJ2-2, with D possibly being TRBD1 (6 bases). Trimming pared 2 bases from V and 4 bases from J, leaving 15 bases between. CDR1 and CDR2 from the germline V gene are SGHRS and YFSETQ. This CDR3 is 16 amino acids long. CDR3 bases: TGCGCCAGCAGCTTAGGACACAGGGATATCACCGGGGAGCTGTTTTTT. It is translated as CASSLGHRDITGELFF.

The chain links TRBV2 to TRBJ2-1; 9 bases are shared with TRBD2. Germline V gives CDR1 SNHLY, CDR2 FYNNEI. V shed 7 bases, J shed 4 bases, and the junction held 8 bases outside the gene matches. The CDR3 consists of 15 residues. This CDR3 is CASKSGLAKYNEQFF. As DNA, the CDR3 is TGTGCCAGCAAAAGTGGACTAGCGAAATACAATGAGCAGTTCTTC.

Comments on this clone: Distinct nucleotide sequences in the sample also encode this CDR3. This rearrangement joins TRBV29-1 to TRBJ2-3; maybe TRBD1 (6 bases). Trimming took 2 bases from V and 3 from J, leaving 9 bases between them. In germline, CDR1 is SQVTM, CDR2 ANQGSEA. CDR3 length equals 13 residues. The CDR3 DNA reads as TGCAGCGTTGAATCACAGGGAACAGATACGCAGTATTTT. It is translated as CSVESQGTDTQYF.